This TCR beta chain was found in a study of blood T cell repertoires in COVID-19. At the level of the study: Researchers got acute and convalescent COVID-19 samples from the United States, Italy and Spain. The cDNA or gDNA used as material had been derived from T cells, B-cell-depleted T cells, or PBMCs.

In the original analysis: For nucleated cells, counts were estimated from reference gene primer amplification. The method was immunoSEQ multiplex PCR; TCRdb's version includes in-frame clones alone and lacks a portion of them. The D gene and trimming were derived from the DNA, and the V and J assignments and clone size from that table. The table has about 180,000 clones, more than 75% seen once. Deletions cut 2 bases from V and 0 bases from J, with 8 bases between. CDR3 size: 15 residues. CDR1 is SNHLY and CDR2 is FYNNEI in the germline V gene. Seattle patient enrollment occurred during active infection, with longitudinal follow-up thereafter.

This TCR came from a person aged 65 to 85 with COVID-19, enrolled during active disease. V gene TRBV2 combines with J gene TRBJ1-5; TRBD1 is a possible D gene (5 bases). The sequencing sample was made of peripheral blood. CDR3 loop: CASSESRVSNQPQHF. CDR3 bases: TGTGCCAGCAGTGAATCCAGGGTTAGCAATCAGCCCCAGCATTTT.